This T cell receptor (beta chain) was captured by sequencing in a study of technical replicates of blood from a handful of donors. Clones were sequenced by immunoSEQ multiplex PCR, and TCRdb holds only the in-frame ones, with some missing. The sample has around 83,000 clones; roughly nine tenths are singletons. The ends were cut back, 6 bases at V and 3 bases at J, with 11 bases in the middle. This CDR3 spans 12 amino acids. Germline-derived CDR1 and CDR2 are SQVTM and ANQGSEA. This chain links TRBV29-1 with TRBJ1-2; a possible D gene is TRBD1 (6 bases). The clonotype originates from a human donor in good health. The sample taken for sequencing was T cells isolated from PBMCs. The CDR3 sequence: CSVGRGDYGYTF. The CDR3 DNA sequence: TGCAGCGTCGGCAGGGGCGACTATGGCTACACCTTC. Drawing the rest from reference TRBV29-1 and TRBJ1-2, the complete variable domain is SAVISQKPSRDICQRGTSLTIQCQVDSQVTMMFWYRQQPGQSLTLIATANQGSEATYESGFVIDKFPISRPNLTFSTLTVSNMSPEDSSIYLCSVGRGDYGYTFGSGTRLTVV.